This TCR beta chain was sequenced in a study of blood T cells in healthy people across ages. Concerning this clonotype itself: What it binds is unknown.

Whole-study results and caveats: Percentage of naive T cells showed a strong correlation with TCR beta diversity. Long-lived and aged donors differed, with more naive CD4+ cells and higher diversity in the long-lived.

It was with a sample-barcoded 5' primer and a J-beta primer mix that a second PCR of about 6 to 12 cycles was run. One entry per CDR3 protein, called by TCRdb with MiXCR from the 5' RACE reads. The sample has around 1,800,000 distinct CDR3 sequences; about two fifths are singletons. Donors were healthy Caucasian individuals from Russia aged roughly 6 to 100. Donors gave about 9.3 milliliters of peripheral blood apiece. Germline CDR1 reads SEHNR; CDR2 reads FQNEAQ (reference sequence). Trimming removed 5 bases from V and 2 bases from J, with 16 bases in between. This CDR3 region has 16 residues. The receptor was isolated from a human donor in good health. V is TRBV7-9 and J is TRBJ2-1; D tentatively reads TRBD1 or TRBD2 (6 bases each). Sequenced: blood. CDR3 residues: CASSLTSGGPYNEQFF. DNA for the CDR3: TGTGCCAGCAGCCTTACCTCCGGGGGCCCCTACAATGAGCAGTTCTTC.